The sequence of this T cell receptor beta chain was determined in a study of T-cell reconstitution after alpha-beta-depleted transplantation in children. Preparation of the TCRbeta library involved a method that used unique molecular identifiers. Each CDR3 protein gets one entry after TCRdb re-called the PCR reads with MiXCR. The sample has a few hundred thousand distinct CDR3 sequences, approximately 10% seen once. With 0 bases removed from V and 0 bases from J, the gap between germline ends came to 6 bases. CDR1 and CDR2 from the germline V gene are SGHKS and YYEKEE (reference sequence). This CDR3 contains 14 residues. This clonotype was recorded at least ten times.

The chain has TRBV5-5 and TRBJ1-2, with no clear D. This material consisted of PBMCs from the stem cell graft donor, taken from the stem cell graft. The TCR sequence derives from a human donor who donated a stem cell graft to a child with acute lymphoblastic leukemia. CDR3 DNA sequence: TGTGCCAGCAGCTTGGCCCAGCCTAACTATGGCTACACCTTC. This gives the protein CASSLAQPNYGYTF.